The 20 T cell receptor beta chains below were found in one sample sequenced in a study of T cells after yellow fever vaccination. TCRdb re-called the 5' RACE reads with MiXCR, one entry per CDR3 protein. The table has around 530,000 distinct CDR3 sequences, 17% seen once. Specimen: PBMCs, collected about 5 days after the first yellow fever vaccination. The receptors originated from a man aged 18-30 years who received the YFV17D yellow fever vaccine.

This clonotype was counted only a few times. This CDR3 reads CASQGRGGNTEAFF. CDR3 in DNA: TGCGCCAGCCAAGGGCGGGGCGGAAACACTGAAGCTTTCTTT. This chain links TRBV5-1 with TRBJ1-1, with a possible D match to TRBD1 (5 bases). V gave up 7 bases and J gave up 2 bases, with 15 bases separating them. The CDR3 covers 14 residues. Germline-derived CDR1 and CDR2 are SGHRS and YFSETQ.

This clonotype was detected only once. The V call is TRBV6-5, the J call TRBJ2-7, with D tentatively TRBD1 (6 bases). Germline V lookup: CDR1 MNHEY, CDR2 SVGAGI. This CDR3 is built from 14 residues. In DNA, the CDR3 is TGTCCCAGCAGTTACTCGGCAGGGGCGGTCGAGCAGTACGTC. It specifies CPSSYSAGAVEQYV.

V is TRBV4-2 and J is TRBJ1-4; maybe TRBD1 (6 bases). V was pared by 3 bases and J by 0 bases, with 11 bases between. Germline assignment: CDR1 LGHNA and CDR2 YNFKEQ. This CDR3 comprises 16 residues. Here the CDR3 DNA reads TGTGCCAGCAGCCACGGGACAATTACAACTAATGAAAAACTGTTTTTT. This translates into CASSHGTITTNEKLFF.

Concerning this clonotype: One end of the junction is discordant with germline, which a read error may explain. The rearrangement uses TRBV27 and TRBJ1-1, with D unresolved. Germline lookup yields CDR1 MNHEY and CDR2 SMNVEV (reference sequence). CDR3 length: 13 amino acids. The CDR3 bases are TGTGCCAGCAGTCTATCGGTGTACACTGAAGCTTTCTTT. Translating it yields CASSLSVYTEAFF.

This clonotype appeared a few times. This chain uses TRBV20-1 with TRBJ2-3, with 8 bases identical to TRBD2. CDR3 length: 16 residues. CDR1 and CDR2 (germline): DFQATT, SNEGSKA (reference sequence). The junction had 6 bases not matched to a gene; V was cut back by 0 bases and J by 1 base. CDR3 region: CSARDPLAGRTDTQYF. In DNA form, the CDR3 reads TGCAGTGCTAGAGATCCCTTAGCGGGGCGCACAGATACGCAGTATTTT.

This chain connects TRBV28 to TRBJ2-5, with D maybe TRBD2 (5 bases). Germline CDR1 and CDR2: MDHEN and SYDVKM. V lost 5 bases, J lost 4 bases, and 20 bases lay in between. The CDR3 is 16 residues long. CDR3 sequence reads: CASSPLLGSRSETQYF. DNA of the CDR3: TGTGCCAGCAGTCCCTTACTAGGGTCTAGGTCAGAGACCCAGTACTTC.

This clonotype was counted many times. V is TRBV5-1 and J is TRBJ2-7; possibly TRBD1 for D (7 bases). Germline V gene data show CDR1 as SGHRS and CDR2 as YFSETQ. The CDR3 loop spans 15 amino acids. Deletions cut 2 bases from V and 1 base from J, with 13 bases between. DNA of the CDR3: TGCGCCAGCAGCTTTGTGGGGGGACAGTCCTACGAGCAGTACTTC. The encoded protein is CASSFVGGQSYEQYF.

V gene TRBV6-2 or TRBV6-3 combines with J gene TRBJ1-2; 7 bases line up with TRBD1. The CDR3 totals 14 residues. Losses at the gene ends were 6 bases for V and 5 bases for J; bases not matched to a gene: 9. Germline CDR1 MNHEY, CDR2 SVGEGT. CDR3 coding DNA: TGTGCCAGCAGGGCCGGGACAGCACTTTATGGCTACACCTTC. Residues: CASRAGTALYGYTF.

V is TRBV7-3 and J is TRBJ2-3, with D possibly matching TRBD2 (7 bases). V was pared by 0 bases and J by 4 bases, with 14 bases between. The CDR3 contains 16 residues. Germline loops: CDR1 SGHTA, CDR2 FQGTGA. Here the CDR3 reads CASSLTGGGRADTQYF. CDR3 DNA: TGTGCCAGCAGCTTAACCGGCGGGGGCAGAGCAGATACGCAGTATTTT.

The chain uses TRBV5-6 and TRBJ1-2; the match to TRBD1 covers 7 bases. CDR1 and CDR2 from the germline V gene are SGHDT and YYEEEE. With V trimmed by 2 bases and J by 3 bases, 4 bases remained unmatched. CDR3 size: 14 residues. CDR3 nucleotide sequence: TGTGCCAGCAGCTTATATGACAGGGACTATGGCTACACCTTC. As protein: CASSLYDRDYGYTF.

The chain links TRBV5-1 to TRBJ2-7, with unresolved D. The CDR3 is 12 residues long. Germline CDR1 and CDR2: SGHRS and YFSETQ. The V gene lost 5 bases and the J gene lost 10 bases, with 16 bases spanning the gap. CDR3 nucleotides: TGCGCCAGCAGTCTTATTGCTCGACCTCAGTACTTC. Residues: CASSLIARPQYF. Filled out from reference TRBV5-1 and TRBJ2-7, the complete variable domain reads KAGVTQTPRYLIKTRGQQVTLSCSPISGHRSVSWYQQTPGQGLQFLFEYFSETQRNKGNFPGRFSGRQFSNSRSEMNVSTLELGDSALYLCASSLIARPQYFGPGTRLTVT.

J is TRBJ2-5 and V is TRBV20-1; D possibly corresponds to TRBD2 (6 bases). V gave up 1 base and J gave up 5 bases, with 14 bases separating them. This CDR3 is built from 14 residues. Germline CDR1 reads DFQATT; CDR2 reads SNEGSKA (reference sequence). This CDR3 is CSARGAGRRETQYF. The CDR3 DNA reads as TGCAGTGCTAGAGGTGCGGGGCGGCGGGAGACCCAGTACTTC.

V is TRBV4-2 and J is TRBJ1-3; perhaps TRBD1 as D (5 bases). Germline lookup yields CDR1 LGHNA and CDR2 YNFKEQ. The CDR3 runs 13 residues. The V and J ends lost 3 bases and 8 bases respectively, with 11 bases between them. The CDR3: CASSQETGDTIYF. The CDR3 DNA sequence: TGTGCCAGCAGCCAGGAAACGGGGGACACCATATATTTT.

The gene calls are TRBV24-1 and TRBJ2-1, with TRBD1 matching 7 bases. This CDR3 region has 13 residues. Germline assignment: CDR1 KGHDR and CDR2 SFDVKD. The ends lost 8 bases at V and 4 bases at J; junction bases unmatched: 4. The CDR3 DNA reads TGTGCCACCACTCCGACAGGGTACAATGAGCAGTTCTTC. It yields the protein CATTPTGYNEQFF.

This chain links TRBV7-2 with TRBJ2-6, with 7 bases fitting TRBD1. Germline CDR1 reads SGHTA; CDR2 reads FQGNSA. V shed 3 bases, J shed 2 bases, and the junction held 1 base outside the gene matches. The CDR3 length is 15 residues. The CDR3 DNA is TGTGCCAGCAGCTTCGACAGGGCTGGGGCCAACGTCCTGACTTTC. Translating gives CASSFDRAGANVLTF.

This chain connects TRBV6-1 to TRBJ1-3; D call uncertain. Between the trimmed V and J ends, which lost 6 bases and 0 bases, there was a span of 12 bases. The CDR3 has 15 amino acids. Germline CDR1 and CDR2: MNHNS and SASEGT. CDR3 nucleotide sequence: TGTGCCAGCAGCGATCACAACAGCTCTGGAAACACCATATATTTT. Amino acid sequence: CASSDHNSSGNTIYF.

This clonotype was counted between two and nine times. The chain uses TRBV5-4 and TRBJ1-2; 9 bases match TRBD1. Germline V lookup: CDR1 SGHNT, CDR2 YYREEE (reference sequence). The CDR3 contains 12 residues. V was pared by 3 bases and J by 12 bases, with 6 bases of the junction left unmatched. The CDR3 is CASSSGQGDDTF. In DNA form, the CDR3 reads TGTGCCAGCAGCTCGGGACAGGGCGACGACACCTTC.

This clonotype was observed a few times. The CDR3 DNA sequence: TGCGCCAGCAGCCAAAAAGGGACAGCTAGCACAGATACGCAGTATTTT. Protein sequence: CASSQKGTASTDTQYF. The chain is built from TRBV4-1 and TRBJ2-3, with 7 bases lining up with TRBD1. Germline CDR1 and CDR2: MGHRA and YSYEKL. The CDR3 is made up of 16 amino acids. V lost 2 bases, J lost 0 bases, and 5 bases stayed unmatched.

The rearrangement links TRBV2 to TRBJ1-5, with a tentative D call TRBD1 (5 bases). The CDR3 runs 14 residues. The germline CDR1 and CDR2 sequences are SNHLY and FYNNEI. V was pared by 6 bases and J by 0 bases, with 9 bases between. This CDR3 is CASRQQVSNQPQHF. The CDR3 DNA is TGTGCCAGCAGACAACAGGTTAGCAATCAGCCCCAGCATTTT.

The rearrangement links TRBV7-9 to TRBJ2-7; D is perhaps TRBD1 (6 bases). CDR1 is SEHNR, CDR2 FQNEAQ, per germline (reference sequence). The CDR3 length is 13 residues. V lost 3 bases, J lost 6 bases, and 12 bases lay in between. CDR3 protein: CASSLQGFVEQYF. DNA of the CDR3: TGTGCCAGCAGCTTGCAGGGGTTCGTCGAGCAGTACTTC.